The 27 T cell receptor beta chains presented below share a single source sample, sequenced in a study of long-term antiretroviral therapy in people with HIV. It was version v3.0 of the immunoSEQ assay that was run at survey level. Clones were sequenced by immunoSEQ multiplex PCR, and TCRdb holds only the in-frame ones, with some missing. Of approximately 9,700 clones in the sample, around 74% were seen once. The sample was unsorted PBMCs, taken 1.8 years before starting antiretroviral therapy. The source is a man aged 40-49 years with HIV.

This chain joins TRBV10-1 and TRBJ1-1, with D maybe TRBD1 (5 bases). This CDR3 region has 12 residues. Germline values: CDR1 WNHNN, CDR2 SYGVQD (reference sequence). Trimming removed 3 bases from V and 5 bases from J, with 7 bases in between. The CDR3 reads CASSDRETEAFF. CDR3 coding DNA: TGCGCCAGCAGTGACAGGGAAACTGAAGCTTTCTTT.

This clone was recorded once. This chain connects TRBV5-1 to TRBJ2-7; the match to TRBD2 covers 8 bases. The CDR3 runs to 16 residues. Germline V lookup: CDR1 SGHRS, CDR2 YFSETQ. V lost 0 bases to trimming and J lost 1 base; unmatched junction nucleotides: 6. DNA for the CDR3: TGCGCCAGCAGCTTGGGGACAGCGGGGGAATCCTACGAGCAGTACTTC. Its translation: CASSLGTAGESYEQYF.

Comments on this clone: A far larger clone lies a single base away; this is likely a read error. V usage is TRBV5-3 and J usage is TRBJ2-3, with 14 bases that match TRBD2. TRBV5-3 is marked as an open reading frame, function uncertain. V was pared by 4 bases and J by 5 bases, with 15 bases of the junction left unmatched. The CDR3 is made up of 19 amino acids. The CDR3 nucleotides are TGTGCCAGAAGCCCCGGACTAGCGGGGGGTGCCGGGCGGCTAGATACGCAGTATTTT. Amino acids: CARSPGLAGGAGRLDTQYF.

The chain employs TRBV30 and TRBJ2-3; D is possibly TRBD2 (5 bases). V lost 4 bases and J lost 1, with 15 bases in between. The CDR3 is 15 residues long. Germline V lookup: CDR1 GTSNPN, CDR2 SVGIG (reference sequence). CDR3 amino acids: CAWTHGLGGTDTQYF. For the CDR3, the DNA is TGTGCCTGGACGCATGGTCTGGGAGGCACAGATACGCAGTATTTT.

This sequence joins TRBV14 and TRBJ2-7; weak D call: TRBD2 (5 bases). Trimming shortened V by 4 bases and J by 8 bases, and 15 bases separated the two germline ends. In germline, CDR1 is SGHDN, CDR2 FVKESK. The CDR3 length is 13 residues. In DNA, the CDR3 is TGTGCCAGCAGCCCCCAGGTCGGGAACAAGCAGTACTTC. Its protein product is CASSPQVGNKQYF.

V usage is TRBV10-3 and J usage is TRBJ1-1; 7 bases are a match to TRBD1. The CDR3 sequence is 13 residues long. Germline CDR1 is ENHRY and CDR2 is SYGVKD. The V segment lost 10 bases and the J segment 1 base; nucleotides outside the gene matches: 6. The CDR3 here is CATRDSQNTEAFF. As DNA, the CDR3 is TGTGCCACACGGGACAGTCAGAACACTGAAGCTTTCTTT.

The chain carries TRBV5-1 and TRBJ1-2; D remains ambiguous. The CDR3 sequence is 16 residues long. V dropped 2 bases and J dropped 8 bases, with 22 bases sitting between them. Germline values: CDR1 SGHRS, CDR2 YFSETQ. The chain's CDR3 is CASSLNPSMGWYGYTF. The CDR3 coding sequence is TGCGCCAGCAGCTTAAACCCGTCTATGGGTTGGTACGGCTACACCTTC. Complete variable domain (other parts from reference TRBV5-1 and TRBJ1-2): KAGVTQTPRYLIKTRGQQVTLSCSPISGHRSVSWYQQTPGQGLQFLFEYFSETQRNKGNFPGRFSGRQFSNSRSEMNVSTLELGDSALYLCASSLNPSMGWYGYTFGSGTRLTVV.

The V call is TRBV19, the J call TRBJ1-5; possibly TRBD1 for D (5 bases). The CDR3 is 14 amino acids. Per germline, CDR1 LNHDA and CDR2 SQIVND (reference sequence). Between the trimmed V and J ends, which lost 7 bases and 3 bases, there was a span of 13 bases. CDR3 region: CASKAGLYNQPQHF. The CDR3, as DNA: TGTGCCAGTAAAGCAGGGCTGTACAATCAGCCCCAGCATTTT.

A few counts support this clone. V gene TRBV7-9 combines with J gene TRBJ1-4; D is uncertain. From germline, CDR1 is SEHNR and CDR2 FQNEAQ (reference sequence). This CDR3 is built from 15 residues. V was cut by 5 bases and J by 1 base, with 11 bases left in between. The CDR3 bases are TGTGCCAGCAGCCGTTATTCGGGAACTAATGAAAAACTGTTTTTT. Its protein product is CASSRYSGTNEKLFF.

By share, this clone ranks as medium-sized. V is TRBV13 and J is TRBJ2-3; 9 bases agree with TRBD2. Germline V gene sequence: CDR1 PRHDT, CDR2 FYEKMQ (reference sequence). The ends lost 1 base at V and 2 bases at J; junction bases unmatched: 7. The CDR3 length is 17 residues. CDR3 region: CASSLEGGGAFTDTQYF. The CDR3 DNA reads TGTGCCAGCAGCTTAGAGGGCGGGGGGGCCTTCACAGATACGCAGTATTTT.

In its sample, this clone was seen once. This chain links TRBV7-9 with TRBJ2-2; the D gene is possibly TRBD2 (6 bases). Germline lookup yields CDR1 SEHNR and CDR2 FQNEAQ (reference sequence). This CDR3 spans 15 amino acids. Trimming cost V 5 bases and J 1 base, with 11 bases left between them. In DNA, the CDR3 is TGTGCCAGCAGCGAGCTCGGGGGGAACACCGGGGAGCTGTTTTTT. It specifies CASSELGGNTGELFF. Based on the CDR3 plus reference TRBV7-9 and TRBJ2-2, the full variable domain is DTGVSQNPRHKITKRGQNVTFRCDPISEHNRLYWYRQTLGQGPEFLTYFQNEAQLEKSRLLSDRFSAERPKGSFSTLEIQRTEQGDSAMYLCASSELGGNTGELFFGEGSRLTVL.

This clone was seen a few times. V usage is TRBV12-5 and J usage is TRBJ1-1, with D perhaps matching TRBD1 (5 bases). The V gene lost 4 bases and the J gene lost 4 bases, with 19 bases spanning the gap. There are 16 residues in the CDR3. Germline V gives CDR1 LGHNT, CDR2 FRNRAP. Here the CDR3 reads CASGWRGPTGGTEAFF. CDR3 nucleotide sequence: TGTGCTAGTGGTTGGAGAGGGCCCACCGGGGGCACTGAAGCTTTCTTT.

This CDR3 reads CASSDSKGYGYTF. The CDR3 DNA sequence: TGTGCCAGCAGTGACTCTAAAGGGTATGGCTACACCTTC. V and J are TRBV6-4 and TRBJ1-2; D uncertain. V was cut by 0 bases and J by 5 bases, with 7 bases left in between. The V gene's germline CDR1 is MRHNA and CDR2 SNTAGT. The CDR3 is 13 residues long.

The chain joins TRBV6-1 to TRBJ1-2, with 9 bases that match TRBD1. The V gene end was trimmed by 8 bases and the J gene end by 6 bases; junction bases not matched to a gene: 13. Germline CDR1 and CDR2: MNHNS and SASEGT. This CDR3 region has 15 residues. The DNA for the CDR3 is TGTGCCAGCGTAGGCAAGGGACAGGGAGGGAATGGCTACACCTTC. It specifies CASVGKGQGGNGYTF.

The chain uses TRBV10-2 and TRBJ1-5; D possibly corresponds to TRBD1 (5 bases). V was cut by 6 bases and J by 0 bases, with 9 bases left in between. The CDR3 length is 14 residues. Per the germline V gene, CDR1 is WSHSY and CDR2 is SAAADI. The CDR3 loop is CASSPTDSNQPQHF. Here the CDR3 DNA reads TGCGCCAGCAGCCCGACAGATAGCAATCAGCCCCAGCATTTT.

The V gene is TRBV6-1, the J gene TRBJ1-6; D gene uncertain. Germline values: CDR1 MNHNS, CDR2 SASEGT. This CDR3 spans 17 amino acids. Trimming stripped 0 bases from V and 0 bases from J, with 9 bases between. This CDR3 reads CASSEARGASYNSPLHF. The CDR3 DNA sequence: TGTGCCAGCAGTGAAGCGCGGGGTGCCTCCTATAATTCACCCCTCCACTTT.

The chain links TRBV10-3 to TRBJ2-7; D unclear. CDR1 ENHRY and CDR2 SYGVKD come from the germline V gene. V lost 0 bases to trimming and J lost 0 bases, with 6 bases between them. This CDR3 is built from 14 residues. The CDR3 here is CAISESGSSYEQYF. The CDR3 DNA follows: TGTGCCATCAGTGAGTCTGGGTCCTCCTACGAGCAGTACTTC.

The chain combines TRBV19 with TRBJ1-2; no definite D call. The V end lost 6 bases, the J end lost 7 bases, and 15 bases lay between the germline ends. The germline CDR1 and CDR2 sequences are LNHDA and SQIVND (reference sequence). CDR3 size: 13 residues. DNA for the CDR3: TGTGCCAGTAGCCGTCAAGAAGCAGGTGGCTACACCTTC. Its protein product is CASSRQEAGGYTF.

This clone was detected a few times. The chain employs TRBV11-3 and TRBJ2-1; no firm D call. From germline, CDR1 is SGHNT and CDR2 YENEEA. CDR3 length: 11 residues. Trimming removed 5 bases from V and 9 bases from J, with 8 bases in between. CDR3 DNA: TGTGCCAGCAGCGCCCCTTTTGAGCAGTTCTTC. The encoded protein is CASSAPFEQFF.

This clone was counted once. V gene TRBV5-4 combines with J gene TRBJ2-7; D possibly corresponds to TRBD1 (6 bases). This CDR3 comprises 14 residues. Germline CDR1 reads SGHNT; CDR2 reads YYREEE (reference sequence). Trimming removed 2 bases at V and 9 bases at J, with 18 bases between. This CDR3 is CASSFLGAGAGQYF. CDR3 DNA: TGTGCCAGCAGCTTCTTAGGGGCAGGGGCCGGGCAGTACTTC. Complete variable domain (other parts from reference TRBV5-4 and TRBJ2-7): ETGVTQSPTHLIKTRGQQVTLRCSSQSGHNTVSWYQQALGQGPQFIFQYYREEENGRGNFPPRFSGLQFPNYSSELNVNALELDDSALYLCASSFLGAGAGQYFGPGTRLTVT.

The chain couples TRBV6-6 to TRBJ2-2, with 8 bases that match TRBD1. The CDR3 loop spans 13 amino acids. Germline CDR1 MNHNY, CDR2 SVGAGI (reference sequence). The V gene end was trimmed by 8 bases and the J gene end by 7 bases; junction bases not matched to a gene: 6. The chain's CDR3 is CASRQGQIGELFF. The CDR3 DNA reads TGTGCCAGCCGACAGGGGCAGATCGGGGAGCTGTTTTTT.

This chain links TRBV18 with TRBJ1-1; tentatively, D is TRBD1 (5 bases). Germline V gene data show CDR1 as KGHSH and CDR2 as LQKENI. Trimming took off 4 bases at V and 5 bases at J, with 11 bases between the two ends. The CDR3 runs 13 residues. The CDR3 protein is CASSHGTSTEAFF. The CDR3, as DNA: TGTGCCAGCTCACACGGGACTTCAACTGAAGCTTTCTTT.

The J gene is TRBJ2-5, the V gene TRBV7-2; TRBD2 agrees at 11 bases. Trimming at V came to 5 bases and at J to 4 bases, leaving 12 bases not matched to a gene. The CDR3 contains 17 residues. The germline V gene encodes CDR1 SGHTA and CDR2 FQGNSA. The CDR3 reads CASSPRVAGGAGETQYF. The CDR3 DNA follows: TGTGCCAGCAGCCCTAGGGTAGCGGGGGGGGCAGGAGAGACCCAGTACTTC.

The J gene is TRBJ2-5, the V gene TRBV28; D is perhaps TRBD1 (6 bases). The V gene lost 4 bases and the J gene lost 1 base, with 19 bases spanning the gap. The CDR3 is 17 residues long. Germline loops: CDR1 MDHEN, CDR2 SYDVKM. CDR3 sequence (DNA): TGTGCCAGCAGTTCCCTCCCATGGGGGCGACTCCAAGAGACCCAGTACTTC. It specifies CASSSLPWGRLQETQYF.

This clone was picked up a small number of times. The chain employs TRBV7-3 and TRBJ2-7, with TRBD2 matching over 7 bases. V lost 3 bases, J lost 7 bases, and 6 bases stayed unmatched. The germline V gene has CDR1 SGHTA and CDR2 FQGTGA. CDR3 size: 13 residues. In DNA form, the CDR3 reads TGTGCCAGCAGCTTGGGACTATGGGAAGAGCAGTACTTC. Translated, it gives CASSLGLWEEQYF.

Written as DNA, the CDR3 is TGCGCCAGCTCCTTGGGGGTGAACACTGAAGCTTTCTTT. It specifies CASSLGVNTEAFF. V and J are TRBV5-1 and TRBJ1-1; D might be TRBD1 (5 bases). This CDR3 comprises 13 residues. V lost 7 bases and J lost 0, with 10 bases in between. Germline V gene data show CDR1 as SGHRS and CDR2 as YFSETQ.

J is TRBJ2-1 and V is TRBV5-1; TRBD2 is a possible D gene (5 bases). V lost 4 bases to trimming and J lost 5 bases, with 13 bases between them. Germline loops: CDR1 SGHRS, CDR2 YFSETQ. The CDR3 totals 14 residues. The CDR3 nucleotides are TGCGCCAGCAGCCTCTCCGGGAAAAACAATGAGCAGTTCTTC. Its protein is CASSLSGKNNEQFF.